Each of the 8 T cell receptor beta chains below was sequenced from the same sample in a study of cytomegalovirus exposure and HLA in healthy donors. Primers: 60 Vbeta forward and 13 Jbeta reverse. The data were produced by immunoSEQ multiplex PCR, yet TCRdb's version contains in-frame clones alone and is incomplete. The table records some 90,000 clones, roughly 70% of them present only once. Sequenced: PBMCs. These receptors came from a man aged 45-60 years in good health and CMV-seronegative.

This clone was counted a single time. The rearrangement joins TRBV11-2 to TRBJ1-2, with 7 bases matching TRBD1. With 5 bases clipped from V and 1 base from J, the junction kept 13 bases outside the gene matches. Germline-derived CDR1 and CDR2 are SGHAT and FQNNGV. The CDR3 is 17 residues long. CDR3 nucleotide sequence: TGTGCCAGCAGCCCAATACGAAGACAGGGAAATAACTATGGCTACACCTTC. Its translation is CASSPIRRQGNNYGYTF.

This rearrangement joins TRBV9 to TRBJ1-4; 7 bases are a match to TRBD1. This CDR3 has 12 amino acids. Unmatched junction bases numbered 4, after V lost 3 bases and J lost 11 bases. The germline V gene has CDR1 SGDLS and CDR2 YYNGEE. The CDR3 DNA reads TGTGCCAGCAGCGAGACAGGGAAGAAACTGTTTTTT. It is translated as CASSETGKKLFF.

This clone was counted between two and nine times. This chain links TRBV30 with TRBJ1-4; D is unresolved. In germline, CDR1 is GTSNPN, CDR2 SVGIG (reference sequence). This CDR3 has 15 residues. V dropped 2 bases and J dropped 5 bases, with 15 bases sitting between them. The CDR3 loop reads CAWSRLGVLNEKLFF. DNA of the CDR3: TGTGCCTGGAGTCGCCTCGGGGTTCTAAATGAAAAACTGTTTTTT.

To note about this clone: The junction departs from germline at one end; a sequencing error may be responsible. The chain combines TRBV7-7 with TRBJ2-2; 7 bases are a match to TRBD1. Germline CDR1 and CDR2: SSHAT and FNYEAQ (reference sequence). The CDR3 is 17 amino acids. The CDR3 is CASSLGTTGVGTGELFF. CDR3 coding DNA: TGTGCTAGCAGCTTAGGCACCACAGGGGTAGGCACCGGGGAGCTGTTTTTT.

The rearrangement uses TRBV5-3 and TRBJ1-4, with D hard to call. TRBV5-3 is noted as an ORF with a role that remains uncertain. Trimming pared 0 bases from V and 10 bases from J, leaving 10 bases between. This CDR3 region has 13 residues. The CDR3 DNA reads TGTGCCAGAAGCTTGGTTAGAGGGAGAAAACTGTTTTTT. It specifies CARSLVRGRKLFF.

This clone was detected only once. The CDR3 region is CASSISGQREAFF. CDR3 nucleotide sequence: TGTGCCAGCAGTATCTCGGGACAGCGTGAAGCTTTCTTT. The chain is built from TRBV6-1 and TRBJ1-1; TRBD1 agrees at 7 bases. V lost 5 bases and J lost 7; bases outside the gene matches: 7. The germline V gene encodes CDR1 MNHNS and CDR2 SASEGT. The CDR3 sequence is 13 residues long.

The table lists this clone with a few counts. CDR3 nucleotide sequence: TGTGCCAGCAGTCAGGCAGTGGGGGCATATGGCTACACCTTC. The encoded protein is CASSQAVGAYGYTF. The chain links TRBV7-9 to TRBJ1-2, with D possibly TRBD1 on 6 matching bases. CDR3 length equals 14 residues. Germline CDR1 is SEHNR and CDR2 is FQNEAQ (reference sequence). V lost 6 bases and J 5 bases, leaving 16 bases between the germline ends. The variable domain in full, with the rest retrieved from reference TRBV7-9 and TRBJ1-2, is DTGVSQNPRHKITKRGQNVTFRCDPISEHNRLYWYRQTLGQGPEFLTYFQNEAQLEKSRLLSDRFSAERPKGSFSTLEIQRTEQGDSAMYLCASSQAVGAYGYTFGSGTRLTVV.

V gene TRBV27 combines with J gene TRBJ2-7; 8 positions match TRBD1. CDR3 length equals 15 residues. The trim removed 2 bases at V and 3 bases at J, leaving 6 bases unmatched. Per the germline V gene, CDR1 is MNHEY and CDR2 is SMNVEV (reference sequence). The chain's CDR3 is CASSLLSDRDYEQYF. The CDR3 DNA reads as TGTGCCAGCAGTTTACTTTCGGACAGGGACTACGAGCAGTACTTC.